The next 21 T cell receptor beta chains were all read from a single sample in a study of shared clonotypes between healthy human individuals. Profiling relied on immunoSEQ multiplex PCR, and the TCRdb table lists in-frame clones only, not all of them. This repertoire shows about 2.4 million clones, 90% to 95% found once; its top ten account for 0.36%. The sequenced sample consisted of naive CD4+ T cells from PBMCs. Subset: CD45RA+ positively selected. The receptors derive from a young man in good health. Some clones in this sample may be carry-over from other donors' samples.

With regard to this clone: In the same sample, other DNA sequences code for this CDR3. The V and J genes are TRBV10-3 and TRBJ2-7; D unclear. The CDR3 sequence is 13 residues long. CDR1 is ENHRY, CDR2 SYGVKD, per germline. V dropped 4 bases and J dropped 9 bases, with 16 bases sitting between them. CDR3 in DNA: TGTGCCATCAGTGGCTTGGCAGGAGTAGGGCAGTACTTC. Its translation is CAISGLAGVGQYF.

CDR3 coding DNA: TGTGCCAGCAGCCAAGCTGGAAGCTCCTACAATGAGCAGTTCTTC. It translates to CASSQAGSSYNEQFF. The J gene is TRBJ2-1, the V gene TRBV7-9; D is ambiguous. CDR3 length: 15 residues. Trimming took off 5 bases at V and 0 bases at J, with 11 bases between the two ends. Germline CDR1 reads SEHNR; CDR2 reads FQNEAQ (reference sequence). The whole variable domain, remainder taken from reference TRBV7-9 and TRBJ2-1, is DTGVSQNPRHKITKRGQNVTFRCDPISEHNRLYWYRQTLGQGPEFLTYFQNEAQLEKSRLLSDRFSAERPKGSFSTLEIQRTEQGDSAMYLCASSQAGSSYNEQFFGPGTRLTVL.

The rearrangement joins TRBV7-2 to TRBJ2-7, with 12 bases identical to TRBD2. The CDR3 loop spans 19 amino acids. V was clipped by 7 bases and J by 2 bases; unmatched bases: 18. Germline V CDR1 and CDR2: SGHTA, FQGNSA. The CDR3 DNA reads TGTGCCAGCACCCCCTGGGCACCCACCCTAGCGGGAGGGCCCTACGAGCAGTACTTC. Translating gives CASTPWAPTLAGGPYEQYF. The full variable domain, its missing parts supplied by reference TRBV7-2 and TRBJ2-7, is GAGVSQSPSNKVTEKGKDVELRCDPISGHTALYWYRQSLGQGLEFLIYFQGNSAPDKSGLPSDRFSAERTGGSVSTLTIQRTQQEDSAVYLCASTPWAPTLAGGPYEQYFGPGTRLTVT.

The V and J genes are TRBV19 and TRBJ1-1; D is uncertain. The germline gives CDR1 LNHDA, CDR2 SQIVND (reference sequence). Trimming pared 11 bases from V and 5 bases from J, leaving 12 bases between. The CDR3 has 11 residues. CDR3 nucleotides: TGTGCCTCTACGGAAAGGACTGAAGCTTTCTTT. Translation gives CASTERTEAFF.

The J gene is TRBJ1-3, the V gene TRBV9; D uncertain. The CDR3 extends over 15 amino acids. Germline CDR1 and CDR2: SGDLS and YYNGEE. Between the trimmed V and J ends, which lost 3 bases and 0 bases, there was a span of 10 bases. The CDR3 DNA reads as TGTGCCAGCAGCGCCGGGATTAACTCTGGAAACACCATATATTTT. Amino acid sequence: CASSAGINSGNTIYF.

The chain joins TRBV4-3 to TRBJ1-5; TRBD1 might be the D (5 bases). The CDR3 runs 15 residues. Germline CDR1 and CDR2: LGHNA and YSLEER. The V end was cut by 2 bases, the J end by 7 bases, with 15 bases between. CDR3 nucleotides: TGCGCCAGCAGCCAAACCCTAGGGGATGAGCAGCCCCAGCATTTT. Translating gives CASSQTLGDEQPQHF.

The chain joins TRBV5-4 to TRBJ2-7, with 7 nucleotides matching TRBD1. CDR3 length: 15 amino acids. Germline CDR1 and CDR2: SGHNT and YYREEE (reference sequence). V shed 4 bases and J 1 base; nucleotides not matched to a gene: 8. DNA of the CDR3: TGTGCCAGCAGCACGACCGGGACAGCTTCCTACGAGCAGTACTTC. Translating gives CASSTTGTASYEQYF. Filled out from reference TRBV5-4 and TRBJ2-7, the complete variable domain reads ETGVTQSPTHLIKTRGQQVTLRCSSQSGHNTVSWYQQALGQGPQFIFQYYREEENGRGNFPPRFSGLQFPNYSSELNVNALELDDSALYLCASSTTGTASYEQYFGPGTRLTVT.

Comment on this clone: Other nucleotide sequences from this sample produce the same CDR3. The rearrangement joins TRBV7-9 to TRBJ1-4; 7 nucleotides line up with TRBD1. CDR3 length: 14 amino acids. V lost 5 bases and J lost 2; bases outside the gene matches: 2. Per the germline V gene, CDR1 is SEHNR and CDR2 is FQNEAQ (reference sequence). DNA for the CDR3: TGTGCCAGCAGCGTGGGACAGACTAATGAAAAACTGTTTTTT. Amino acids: CASSVGQTNEKLFF.

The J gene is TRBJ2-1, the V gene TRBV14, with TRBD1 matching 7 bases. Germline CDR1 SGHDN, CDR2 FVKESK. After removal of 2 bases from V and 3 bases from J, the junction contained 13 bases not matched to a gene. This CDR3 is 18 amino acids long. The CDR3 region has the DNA TGTGCCAGCAGCCAACCCTATCGAGGGGGACAGCACTACAATGAGCAGTTCTTC. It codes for CASSQPYRGGQHYNEQFF.

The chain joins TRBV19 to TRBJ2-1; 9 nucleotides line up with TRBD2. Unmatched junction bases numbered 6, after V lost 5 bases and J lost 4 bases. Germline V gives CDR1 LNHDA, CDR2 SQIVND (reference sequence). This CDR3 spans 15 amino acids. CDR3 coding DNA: TGTGCCAGTAGTGGAAGCGGGAGGATTTACAATGAGCAGTTCTTC. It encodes CASSGSGRIYNEQFF.

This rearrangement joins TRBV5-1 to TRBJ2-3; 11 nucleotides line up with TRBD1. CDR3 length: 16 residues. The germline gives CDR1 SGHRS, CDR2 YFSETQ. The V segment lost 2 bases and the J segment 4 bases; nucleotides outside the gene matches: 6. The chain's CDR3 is CASSLGTGGRADTQYF. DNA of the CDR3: TGCGCCAGCAGCTTAGGGACAGGGGGTCGGGCAGATACGCAGTATTTT.

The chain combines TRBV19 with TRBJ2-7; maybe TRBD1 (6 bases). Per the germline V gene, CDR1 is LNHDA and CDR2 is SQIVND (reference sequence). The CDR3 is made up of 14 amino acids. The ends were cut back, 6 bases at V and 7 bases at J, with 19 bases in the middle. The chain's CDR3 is CASSLVRDNPEQYF. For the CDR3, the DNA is TGTGCCAGTAGCCTGGTACGGGACAACCCGGAGCAGTACTTC.

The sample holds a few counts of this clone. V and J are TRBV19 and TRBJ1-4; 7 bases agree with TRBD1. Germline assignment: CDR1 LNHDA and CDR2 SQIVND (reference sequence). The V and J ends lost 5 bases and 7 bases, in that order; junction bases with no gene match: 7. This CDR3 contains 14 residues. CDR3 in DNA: TGTGCCAGTAGTCGACAGGGCATGTCTGAAAAACTGTTTTTT. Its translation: CASSRQGMSEKLFF. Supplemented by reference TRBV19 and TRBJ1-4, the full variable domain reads DGGITQSPKYLFRKEGQNVTLSCEQNLNHDAMYWYRQDPGQGLRLIYYSQIVNDFQKGDIAEGYSVSREKKESFPLTVTSAQKNPTAFYLCASSRQGMSEKLFFGSGTQLSVL.

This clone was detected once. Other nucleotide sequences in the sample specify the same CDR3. Here the CDR3 reads CASSVGQGTDTQYF. CDR3 nucleotides: TGTGCCAGCAGCGTGGGCCAGGGCACAGATACGCAGTATTTT. This rearrangement joins TRBV9 to TRBJ2-3; D remains unclear. From germline, CDR1 is SGDLS and CDR2 YYNGEE. The germline V and J ends were trimmed by 2 bases and 1 base, with 8 bases remaining between them. This CDR3 has 14 residues.

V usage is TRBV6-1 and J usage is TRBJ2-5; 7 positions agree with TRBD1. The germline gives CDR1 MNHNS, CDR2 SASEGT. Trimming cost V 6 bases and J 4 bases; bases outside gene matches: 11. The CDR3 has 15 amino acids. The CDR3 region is CASRSPGQTSETQYF. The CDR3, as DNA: TGTGCCAGCAGATCCCCGGGACAGACCTCAGAGACCCAGTACTTC.

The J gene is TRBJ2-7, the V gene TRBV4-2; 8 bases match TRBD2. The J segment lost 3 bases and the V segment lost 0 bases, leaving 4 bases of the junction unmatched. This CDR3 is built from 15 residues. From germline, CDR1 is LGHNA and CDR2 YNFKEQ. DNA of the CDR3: TGTGCCAGCAGCCAAGAGAGAGCGGGGGTCTACGAGCAGTACTTC. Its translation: CASSQERAGVYEQYF.

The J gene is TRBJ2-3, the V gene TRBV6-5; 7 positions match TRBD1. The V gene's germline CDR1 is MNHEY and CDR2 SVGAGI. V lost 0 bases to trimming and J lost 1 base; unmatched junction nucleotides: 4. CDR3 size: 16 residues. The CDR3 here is CASSYSGGYGTDTQYF. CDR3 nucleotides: TGTGCCAGCAGTTACTCAGGGGGCTACGGCACAGATACGCAGTATTTT.

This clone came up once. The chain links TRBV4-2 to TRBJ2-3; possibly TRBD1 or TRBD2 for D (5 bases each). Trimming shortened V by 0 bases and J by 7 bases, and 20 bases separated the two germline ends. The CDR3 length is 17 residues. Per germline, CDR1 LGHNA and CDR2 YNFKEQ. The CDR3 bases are TGTGCCAGCAGCCAAGAAAAAGGCAGGGACGTTGGGAATACGCAGTATTTT. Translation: CASSQEKGRDVGNTQYF.

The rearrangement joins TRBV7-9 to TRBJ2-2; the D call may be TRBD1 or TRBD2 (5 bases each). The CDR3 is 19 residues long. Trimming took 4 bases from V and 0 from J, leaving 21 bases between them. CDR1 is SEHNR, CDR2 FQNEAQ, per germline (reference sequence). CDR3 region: CASSSRGLPGTSNTGELFF. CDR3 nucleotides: TGTGCCAGCAGCTCCAGAGGGTTGCCGGGGACCTCGAACACCGGGGAGCTGTTTTTT. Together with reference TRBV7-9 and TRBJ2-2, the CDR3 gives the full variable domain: DTGVSQNPRHKITKRGQNVTFRCDPISEHNRLYWYRQTLGQGPEFLTYFQNEAQLEKSRLLSDRFSAERPKGSFSTLEIQRTEQGDSAMYLCASSSRGLPGTSNTGELFFGEGSRLTVL.

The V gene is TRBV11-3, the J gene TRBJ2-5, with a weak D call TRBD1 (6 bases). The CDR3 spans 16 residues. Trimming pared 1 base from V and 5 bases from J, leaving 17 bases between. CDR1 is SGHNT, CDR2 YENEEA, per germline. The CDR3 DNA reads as TGTGCCAGCAGCTTAGGGACGAGTGGGGGCGTGGAGACCCAGTACTTC. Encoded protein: CASSLGTSGGVETQYF.

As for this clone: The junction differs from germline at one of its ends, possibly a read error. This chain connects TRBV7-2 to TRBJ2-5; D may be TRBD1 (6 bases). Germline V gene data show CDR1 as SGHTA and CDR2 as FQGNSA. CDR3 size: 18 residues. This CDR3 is CASSLASRGAWYQETQYF. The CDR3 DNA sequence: TGTGCCAGCAGCCTAGCCTCCAGGGGCGCCTGGTACCAAGAGACCCAGTACTTC.